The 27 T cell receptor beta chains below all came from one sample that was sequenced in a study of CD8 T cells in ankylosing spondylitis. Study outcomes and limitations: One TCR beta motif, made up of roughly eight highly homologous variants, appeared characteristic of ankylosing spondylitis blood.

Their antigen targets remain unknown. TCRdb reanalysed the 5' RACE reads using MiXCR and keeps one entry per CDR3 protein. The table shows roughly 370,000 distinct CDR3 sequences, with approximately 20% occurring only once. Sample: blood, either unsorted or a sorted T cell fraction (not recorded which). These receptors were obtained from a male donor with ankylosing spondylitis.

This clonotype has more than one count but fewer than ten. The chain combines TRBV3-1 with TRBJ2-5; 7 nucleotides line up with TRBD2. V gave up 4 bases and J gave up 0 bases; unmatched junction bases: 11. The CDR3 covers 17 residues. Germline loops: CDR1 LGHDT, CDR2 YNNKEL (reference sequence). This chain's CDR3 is CASSPTGGLGDQETQYF. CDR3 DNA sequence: TGTGCCAGCAGCCCCACGGGAGGACTAGGGGACCAAGAGACCCAGTACTTC.

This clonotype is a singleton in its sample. CDR3 protein: CASSFARVETQYF. CDR3 sequence (DNA): TGTGCCAGCAGCTTTGCCAGGGTGGAGACCCAGTACTTC. The chain uses TRBV7-2 and TRBJ2-5; possible D gene TRBD1, 5 bases. Trimming left V 3 bases short and J 5 bases short, with 10 bases between. This CDR3 has 13 residues. From germline, CDR1 is SGHTA and CDR2 FQGNSA.

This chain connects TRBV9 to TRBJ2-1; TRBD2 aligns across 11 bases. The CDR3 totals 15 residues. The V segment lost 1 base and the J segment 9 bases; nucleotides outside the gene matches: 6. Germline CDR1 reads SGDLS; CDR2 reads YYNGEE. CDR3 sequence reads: CASSVTSGRGPEQFF. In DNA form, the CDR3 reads TGTGCCAGCAGCGTAACTAGCGGGAGAGGACCTGAGCAGTTCTTC.

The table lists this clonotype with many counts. The CDR3 here is CASSLSGTSYNEQFF. CDR3 coding DNA: TGTGCCAGCAGCCTTAGCGGGACCTCATACAATGAGCAGTTCTTC. The gene calls are TRBV7-3 and TRBJ2-1; 8 positions match TRBD2. J lost 4 bases, V lost 5 bases, and 7 bases had no gene match. CDR1 SGHTA and CDR2 FQGTGA come from the germline V gene. This CDR3 has 15 amino acids.

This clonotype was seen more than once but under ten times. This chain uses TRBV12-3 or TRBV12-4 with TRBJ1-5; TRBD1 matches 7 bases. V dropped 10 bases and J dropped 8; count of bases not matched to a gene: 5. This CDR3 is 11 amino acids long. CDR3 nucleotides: TGTGCCACGGGACAGACGGAGCCCCAGCATTTT. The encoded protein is CATGQTEPQHF.

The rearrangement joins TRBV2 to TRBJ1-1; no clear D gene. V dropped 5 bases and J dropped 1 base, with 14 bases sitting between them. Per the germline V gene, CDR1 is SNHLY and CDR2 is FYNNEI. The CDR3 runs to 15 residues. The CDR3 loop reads CASSPLRPWNTEAFF. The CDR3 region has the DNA TGTGCCAGCAGTCCCTTGAGGCCGTGGAACACTGAAGCTTTCTTT.

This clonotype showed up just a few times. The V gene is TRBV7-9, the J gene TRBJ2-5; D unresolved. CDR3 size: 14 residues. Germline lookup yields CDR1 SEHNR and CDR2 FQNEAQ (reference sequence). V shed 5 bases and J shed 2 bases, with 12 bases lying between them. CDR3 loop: CASSPRTQQETQYF. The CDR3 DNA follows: TGTGCCAGCAGCCCTAGAACACAGCAAGAGACCCAGTACTTC.

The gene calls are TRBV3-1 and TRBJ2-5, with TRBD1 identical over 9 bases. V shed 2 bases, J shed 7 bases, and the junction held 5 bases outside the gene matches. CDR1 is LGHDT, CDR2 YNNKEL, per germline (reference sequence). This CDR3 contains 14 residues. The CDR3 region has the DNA TGTGCCAGCAGCCAATACAGGGGGCTACGGACCCAGTACTTC. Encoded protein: CASSQYRGLRTQYF.

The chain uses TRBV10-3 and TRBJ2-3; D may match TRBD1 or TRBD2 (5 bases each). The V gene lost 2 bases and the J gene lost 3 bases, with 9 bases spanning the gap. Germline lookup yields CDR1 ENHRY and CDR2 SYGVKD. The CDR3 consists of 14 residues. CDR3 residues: CAISEGGWTDTQYF. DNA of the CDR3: TGTGCCATCAGTGAGGGGGGTTGGACAGATACGCAGTATTTT.

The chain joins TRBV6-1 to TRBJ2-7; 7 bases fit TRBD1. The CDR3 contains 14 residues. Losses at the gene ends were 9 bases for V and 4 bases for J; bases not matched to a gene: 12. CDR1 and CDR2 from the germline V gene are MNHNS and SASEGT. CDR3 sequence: CASTTGTATYEQYF. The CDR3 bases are TGTGCCAGTACGACCGGGACAGCTACTTACGAGCAGTACTTC.

CDR3 nucleotides: TGTGCCACCAGCAGAGGGACTTCAGGTTTTGGCACAGATACGCAGTATTTT. Translated, it gives CATSRGTSGFGTDTQYF. This chain uses TRBV15 with TRBJ2-3; D might be TRBD2 (5 bases). The V gene lost 1 base and the J gene lost 1 base, with 15 bases spanning the gap. CDR3 length: 17 residues. Germline V CDR1 and CDR2: LNHNV, YYDKDF (reference sequence).

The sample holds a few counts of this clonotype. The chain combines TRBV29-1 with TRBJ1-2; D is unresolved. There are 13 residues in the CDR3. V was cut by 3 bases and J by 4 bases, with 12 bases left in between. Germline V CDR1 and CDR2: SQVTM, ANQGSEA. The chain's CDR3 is CSVDRQSVYGYTF. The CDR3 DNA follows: TGCAGCGTTGACAGGCAGAGTGTCTATGGCTACACCTTC. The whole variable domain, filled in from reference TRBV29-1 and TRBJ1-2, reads SAVISQKPSRDICQRGTSLTIQCQVDSQVTMMFWYRQQPGQSLTLIATANQGSEATYESGFVIDKFPISRPNLTFSTLTVSNMSPEDSSIYLCSVDRQSVYGYTFGSGTRLTVV.

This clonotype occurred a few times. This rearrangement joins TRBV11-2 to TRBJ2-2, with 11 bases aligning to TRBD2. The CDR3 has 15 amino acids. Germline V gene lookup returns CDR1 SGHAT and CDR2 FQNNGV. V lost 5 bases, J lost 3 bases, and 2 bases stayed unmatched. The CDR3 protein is CASSGGLADTGELFF. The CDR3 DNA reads TGTGCCAGCAGCGGGGGACTAGCGGACACCGGGGAGCTGTTTTTT.

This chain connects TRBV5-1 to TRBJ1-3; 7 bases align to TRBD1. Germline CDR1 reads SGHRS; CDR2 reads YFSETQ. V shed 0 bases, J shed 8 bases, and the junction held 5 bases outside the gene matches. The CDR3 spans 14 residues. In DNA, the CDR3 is TGCGCCAGCAGCTTGGAGGGGGCGCGGGACACCATATATTTT. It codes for CASSLEGARDTIYF.

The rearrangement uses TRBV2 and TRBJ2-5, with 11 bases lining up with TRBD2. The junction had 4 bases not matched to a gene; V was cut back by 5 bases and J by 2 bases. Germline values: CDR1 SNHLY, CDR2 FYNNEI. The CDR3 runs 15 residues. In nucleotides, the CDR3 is TGTGCCAGCAGTCCCACTAGCGGGAGACAAGAGACCCAGTACTTC. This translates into CASSPTSGRQETQYF.

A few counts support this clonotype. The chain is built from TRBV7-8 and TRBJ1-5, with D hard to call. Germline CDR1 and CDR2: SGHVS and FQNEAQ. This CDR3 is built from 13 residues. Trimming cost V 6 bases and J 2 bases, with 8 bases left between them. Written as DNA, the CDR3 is TGTGCCAGCAGTACCTTACGCAATCAGCCCCAGCATTTT. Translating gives CASSTLRNQPQHF.

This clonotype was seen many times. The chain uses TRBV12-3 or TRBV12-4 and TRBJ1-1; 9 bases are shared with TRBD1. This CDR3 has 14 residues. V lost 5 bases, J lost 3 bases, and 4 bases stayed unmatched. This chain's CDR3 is CASSTTGGHTEAFF. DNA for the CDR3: TGTGCCAGCAGTACCACAGGGGGCCACACTGAAGCTTTCTTT.

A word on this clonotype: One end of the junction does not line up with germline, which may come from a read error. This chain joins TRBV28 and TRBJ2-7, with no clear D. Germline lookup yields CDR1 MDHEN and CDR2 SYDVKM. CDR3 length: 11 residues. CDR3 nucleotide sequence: TGTGCCAGCAGTTCCGACTCGACGAACATTTTC. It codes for CASSSDSTNIF.

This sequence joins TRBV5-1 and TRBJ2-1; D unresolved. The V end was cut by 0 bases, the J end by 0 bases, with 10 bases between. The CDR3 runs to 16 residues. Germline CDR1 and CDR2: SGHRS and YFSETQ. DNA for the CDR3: TGCGCCAGCAGCTTGGCACCCACGACCTCCTACAATGAGCAGTTCTTC. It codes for CASSLAPTTSYNEQFF. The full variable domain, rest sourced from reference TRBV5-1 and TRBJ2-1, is KAGVTQTPRYLIKTRGQQVTLSCSPISGHRSVSWYQQTPGQGLQFLFEYFSETQRNKGNFPGRFSGRQFSNSRSEMNVSTLELGDSALYLCASSLAPTTSYNEQFFGPGTRLTVL.

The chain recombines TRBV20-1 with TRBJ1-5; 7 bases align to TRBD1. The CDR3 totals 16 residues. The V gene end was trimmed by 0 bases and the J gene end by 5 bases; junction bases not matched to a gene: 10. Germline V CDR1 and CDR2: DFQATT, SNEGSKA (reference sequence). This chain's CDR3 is CSARDSWDRKDQPQHF. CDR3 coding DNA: TGCAGTGCTAGAGATAGTTGGGACAGAAAAGATCAGCCCCAGCATTTT.

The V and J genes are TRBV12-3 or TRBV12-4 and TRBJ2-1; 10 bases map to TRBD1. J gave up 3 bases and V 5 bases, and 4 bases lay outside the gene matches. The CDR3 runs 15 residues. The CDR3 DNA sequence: TGTGCCAGCAGTCCCCGGACAGGGGGCTACAATGAGCAGTTCTTC. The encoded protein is CASSPRTGGYNEQFF.

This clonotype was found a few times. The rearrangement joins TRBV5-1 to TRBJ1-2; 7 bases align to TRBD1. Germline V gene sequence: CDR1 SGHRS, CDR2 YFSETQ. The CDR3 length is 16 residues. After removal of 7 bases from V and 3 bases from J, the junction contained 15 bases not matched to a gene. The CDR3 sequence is CASYNLGGASDYGYTF. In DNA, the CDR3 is TGCGCCAGCTATAACCTAGGGGGCGCGAGCGACTATGGCTACACCTTC.

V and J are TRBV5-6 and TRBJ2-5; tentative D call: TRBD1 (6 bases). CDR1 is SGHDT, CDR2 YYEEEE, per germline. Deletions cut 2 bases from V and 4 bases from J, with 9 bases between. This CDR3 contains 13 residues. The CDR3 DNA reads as TGTGCCAGCAGCTTCACAGGGATAGAGACCCAGTACTTC. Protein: CASSFTGIETQYF.

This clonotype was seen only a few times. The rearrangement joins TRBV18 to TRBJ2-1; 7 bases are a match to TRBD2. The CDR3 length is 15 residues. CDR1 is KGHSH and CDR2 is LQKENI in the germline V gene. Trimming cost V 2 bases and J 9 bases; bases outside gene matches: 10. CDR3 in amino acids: CASSPNSGGTGEQFF. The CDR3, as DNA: TGTGCCAGCTCACCAAATTCCGGGGGGACGGGTGAGCAGTTCTTC. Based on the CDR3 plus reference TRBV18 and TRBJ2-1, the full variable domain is NAGVMQNPRHLVRRRGQEARLRCSPMKGHSHVYWYRQLPEEGLKFMVYLQKENIIDESGMPKERFSAEFPKEGPSILRIQQVVRGDSAAYFCASSPNSGGTGEQFFGPGTRLTVL.

In nucleotides, the CDR3 is TGTGCCACCAGTGATTCGAGGGACAGAGGGAGCGGGTTCTTC. It codes for CATSDSRDRGSGFF. The chain carries TRBV24-1 and TRBJ2-1; TRBD1 matches at 7 bases. The germline V gene has CDR1 KGHDR and CDR2 SFDVKD. CDR3 length equals 14 residues. Trimming removed 2 bases from V and 15 bases from J; junction bases left unmatched: 12.

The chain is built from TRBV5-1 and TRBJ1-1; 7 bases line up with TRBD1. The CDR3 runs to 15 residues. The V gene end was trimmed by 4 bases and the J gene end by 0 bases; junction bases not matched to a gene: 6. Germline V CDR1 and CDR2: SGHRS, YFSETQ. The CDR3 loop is CASSPGGQMNTEAFF. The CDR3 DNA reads TGCGCCAGCAGCCCGGGGGGACAGATGAACACTGAAGCTTTCTTT.

The CDR3 nucleotides read TGTGCCAGCAGTTACCTGGGCGGGAGTGGTTACGAGCAGTACTTC. This sequence encodes CASSYLGGSGYEQYF. This chain joins TRBV6-2 or TRBV6-3 and TRBJ2-7, with 7 bases fitting TRBD2. The trim removed 2 bases at V and 4 bases at J, leaving 8 bases unmatched. In germline, CDR1 is MNHEY, CDR2 SVGEGT. The CDR3 contains 15 residues.